The T cell receptor (beta chain) described here comes from a study of T cell responses to AZD1222 COVID-19 vaccine (dated by TCRdb to the early 2020s). Describing the broader study: AZD1222 recipients whose second dose came at about 4 weeks and those whose second dose came at about 12 weeks were combined into one group, since spike-specific TCR depth and breadth did not differ between the two schedules. A total of around 240 trial participants underwent TCR sequencing, of whom around 200 received two doses of AZD1222 and about 25 received two doses of the MenACWY control vaccine. Trial participants were enrolled by age into 18-55, 56-69 and 70-plus year subgroups, with about 150, 28 and 57 TCR-sequenced participants respectively. On the study overall, not on this receptor specifically: Spike-specific TCR breadth and depth rose significantly after two AZD1222 doses compared with day 0 and with MenACWY recipients. Conclusions about previously exposed vaccinees were limited because only six AZD1222 recipients were SARS-CoV-2 seropositive at baseline. Reportedly, almost half of the unique spike-specific TCRs recognized epitopes lying outside the regions that are mutated in the B.1.351 and B.1.1.7 variants. Participants were mostly white British and included more females than males, and it was suggested by the authors that clonal diversity may have been underestimated. In the small 56-69-year group, the increase in depth fell short of significance, most likely because of low power. The whole spike protein was spanned by vaccine-associated CD4 TCRs, and dominant responses were seen in regions 160-218 and 743-854. No day 14 peak-response samples were available, so repertoires were characterized only after the peak T cell response.

The CDR3 measures 12 amino acids from cysteine to phenylalanine. The kept DNA is CDR3 alone, 36 bases in frame from the first base. CDR1 and CDR2, looked up from the germline V gene (reference sequence), are SGHKS and YYEKEE. The V end gives up 3 bases and the J end 7 bases, leaving 3 bases in the junction not matched to a gene. The CDR3 regions of human TCRbeta chains were analyzed by immunosequencing. As for the authors' bioinformatics: Repertoire TCRs were checked for matches against a reference library of SARS-CoV-2-specific TCRs that had been generated using the MIRA antigen-specificity platform. Breadth was defined as the fraction of unique TCRs that were SARS-CoV-2-associated. Depth was defined as the fraction of total T cells that were SARS-CoV-2-associated. Using the MIRA data, each spike-specific TCR was mapped to the spike region that the TCR reacts to and placed in a CD4 or CD8 class. Log10-transformed breadth and depth values were compared by one-way ANOVA with Sidak's multiple comparisons tests. TCRdb took this table from immuneACCESS and kept in-frame rearrangements with V and J called. Such tables lack part of the clones; where checked against another copy, unresolved V genes explain under half of the gap, and the rest is unexplained. V and J calls and clone size come straight from that table; D and trimming were deduced from the DNA. This sample comprises 150,000 or so clones, around 95% of them detected only once. The ten largest clones represent approximately 0.6% of the sample.

Note on this clone: Its antigen specificity is not known. Base qualities were left out, and no much larger clone turns up one base away.

The label giving this sample's time point can be read as: baseline before first vaccination. The vaccinee samples were drawn from two UK trials, COV001 and COV002, one of which was a single-blind randomized controlled phase 2/3 trial testing AZD1222 (ChAdOx1 nCoV-19) in healthy adults. For TCRbeta chain sequencing, PBMC samples were collected from trial participants at day 0 and at day 28 after the second dose. Rearrangement joined TRBV5-5 to TRBJ1-2, with 7 central nucleotides matching TRBD1. Source: peripheral blood, taken on day 0 of AZD1222 vaccination. This clonotype was sampled from an adult in good health. For the CDR3, the sequence is CASSWTGAGYTF. The DNA sequence is as follows: TGTGCCAGCAGCTGGACAGGAGCTGGCTACACCTTC.